These 19 T cell receptor beta chains were sequenced from one sample in a study of shared clonotypes between healthy human individuals. Clones were read by immunoSEQ multiplex PCR, and TCRdb kept only the in-frame ones, dropping some. The table has some 450,000 clones, around 77% seen once; the top ten hold more than 10%. The sample comprised PBMCs. The receptors were gathered from a woman aged 40 to 50 in good health. Some clones in this sample may be carry-over from other donors' samples.

There are a few counts of this clone. The rearrangement joins TRBV10-3 to TRBJ2-7; D not certain. This CDR3 spans 13 amino acids. CDR1 and CDR2 from the germline V gene are ENHRY and SYGVKD. The germline V and J ends were trimmed by 6 bases and 0 bases, with 9 bases remaining between them. The CDR3 loop is CAIRMTFSYEQYF. For the CDR3, the DNA is TGTGCCATCAGGATGACATTCTCCTACGAGCAGTACTTC.

This chain links TRBV7-9 with TRBJ2-7; D is unclear. The CDR3 has 15 residues. The V gene lost 1 base and the J gene lost 3 bases, with 13 bases spanning the gap. CDR1 is SEHNR and CDR2 is FQNEAQ in the germline V gene (reference sequence). The CDR3 protein is CASSLGAGLLYEQYF. The CDR3 DNA follows: TGTGCCAGCAGCTTAGGGGCAGGCCTACTCTACGAGCAGTACTTC. The complete variable domain, with remaining parts taken from reference TRBV7-9 and TRBJ2-7, reads DTGVSQNPRHKITKRGQNVTFRCDPISEHNRLYWYRQTLGQGPEFLTYFQNEAQLEKSRLLSDRFSAERPKGSFSTLEIQRTEQGDSAMYLCASSLGAGLLYEQYFGPGTRLTVT.

This clone was observed a single time. The rearrangement uses TRBV9 and TRBJ2-2; 11 bases match TRBD2. Germline V gives CDR1 SGDLS, CDR2 YYNGEE. V lost 5 bases to trimming and J lost 3 bases; unmatched junction nucleotides: 9. The CDR3 consists of 17 residues. The CDR3 protein is CASSLSGRASYTGELFF. In DNA form, the CDR3 reads TGTGCCAGCAGTCTTAGCGGGAGGGCCTCGTACACCGGGGAGCTGTTTTTT.

Only a few counts were recorded for this clone. The V gene is TRBV7-6, the J gene TRBJ2-7; 7 bases map to TRBD2. Trimming cost V 3 bases and J 7 bases; bases outside gene matches: 15. This CDR3 contains 16 residues. Germline CDR1 and CDR2: SGHVS and FNYEAQ. The CDR3 sequence: CASSFYVGRSLREQYF. CDR3 DNA: TGTGCCAGCAGCTTCTATGTCGGGAGGAGCCTTAGGGAGCAGTACTTC.

The chain recombines TRBV28 with TRBJ1-5, with a possible D match to TRBD1 (5 bases). The CDR3 has 16 amino acids. V gave up 2 bases and J gave up 2 bases, with 13 bases separating them. In germline, CDR1 is MDHEN, CDR2 SYDVKM. The CDR3 reads CASSLPSGYGNQPQHF. The CDR3 region has the DNA TGTGCCAGCAGTTTACCTTCAGGGTACGGCAATCAGCCCCAGCATTTT.

J is TRBJ1-2 and V is TRBV5-1, with D tentatively TRBD1 (6 bases). The length of the CDR3 is 16 residues. CDR1 and CDR2 from the germline V gene are SGHRS and YFSETQ. Trimming cost V 1 base and J 1 base, with 14 bases left between them. The CDR3 region is CASSLSGQPDNYGYTF. The DNA for the CDR3 is TGCGCCAGCAGCTTGTCTGGACAGCCAGATAACTATGGCTACACCTTC.

The rearrangement links TRBV7-6 to TRBJ2-7, with D uncertain. V dropped 1 base and J dropped 5 bases, with 9 bases sitting between them. Germline CDR1 SGHVS, CDR2 FNYEAQ. This CDR3 spans 13 amino acids. Written as DNA, the CDR3 is TGTGCCAGCAGCTTAGAGACCGTGGACGAGCAGTACTTC. It translates to CASSLETVDEQYF.

Comments on this clone: This likely came from a read error, as a far larger clone is one base away. Additional DNA sequences in this sample encode the identical CDR3. The chain couples TRBV6-6 to TRBJ2-2; D may be TRBD1 or TRBD2 (6 bases each). CDR1 and CDR2 (germline): MNHNY, SVGAGI (reference sequence). The CDR3 length is 15 residues. The CDR3 reads CASSMTGGDTGELFF. The CDR3 nucleotides are TGTGCTAGCAGTATGACAGGAGGGGACACCGGGGAGCTGTTTTTT.

The genes are TRBV4-2 and TRBJ2-3, with 10 bases fitting TRBD2. CDR3 length: 23 residues. J lost 1 base, V lost 2 bases, and 24 bases had no gene match. From germline, CDR1 is LGHNA and CDR2 YNFKEQ. The CDR3 nucleotides read TGTGCCAGCAGCCAAAGGGCCAGGGACCTAGCGGGAGTGGGATTCGGACGCACAGATACGCAGTATTTT. This sequence encodes CASSQRARDLAGVGFGRTDTQYF.

The sample holds a few counts of this clone. The chain couples TRBV7-8 to TRBJ2-7; D not resolved. V lost 4 bases and J 3 bases, leaving 10 bases between the germline ends. This CDR3 is built from 13 residues. Germline V CDR1 and CDR2: SGHVS, FQNEAQ. CDR3 coding DNA: TGTGCCAGCAGCTCAGACGAGAACTACGAGCAGTACTTC. Its protein product is CASSSDENYEQYF.

The genes are TRBV6-6 and TRBJ2-7; 8 nucleotides match TRBD1. This CDR3 spans 16 amino acids. Germline V lookup: CDR1 MNHNY, CDR2 SVGAGI (reference sequence). Trimming removed 2 bases from V and 5 bases from J; junction bases left unmatched: 11. The CDR3 nucleotides read TGTGCCAGCAGTTACGGACAGGGAAGGTCCAGTCACGAGCAGTACTTC. As protein: CASSYGQGRSSHEQYF.

CDR3 loop: CASSLSVQNMYEQYF. CDR3 nucleotide sequence: TGTGCCAGCAGTTTATCGGTTCAAAATATGTACGAGCAGTACTTC. The V call is TRBV28, the J call TRBJ2-7; no reliable D call. The ends were cut back, 1 base at V and 4 bases at J, with 14 bases in the middle. From germline, CDR1 is MDHEN and CDR2 SYDVKM. This CDR3 comprises 15 residues.

This clone was seen a single time. The J gene is TRBJ2-6, the V gene TRBV18; unclear D gene. The CDR3 has 16 amino acids. Germline V lookup: CDR1 KGHSH, CDR2 LQKENI. Trimming took 0 bases from V and 2 from J, leaving 8 bases between them. The CDR3, as DNA: TGTGCCAGCTCACCACCTGGACGAGCTGGGGCCAACGTCCTGACTTTC. It codes for CASSPPGRAGANVLTF.

The genes are TRBV28 and TRBJ2-2, with a possible D match to TRBD1 (6 bases). CDR1 and CDR2 from the germline V gene are MDHEN and SYDVKM. This CDR3 is built from 15 residues. Trimming took 3 bases from V and 3 from J, leaving 11 bases between them. CDR3 amino acids: CASSLGAAYTGELFF. CDR3 DNA sequence: TGTGCCAGCAGTTTGGGGGCTGCGTACACCGGGGAGCTGTTTTTT. Full variable domain (outside the CDR3, taken from reference TRBV28 and TRBJ2-2): DVKVTQSSRYLVKRTGEKVFLECVQDMDHENMFWYRQDPGLGLRLIYFSYDVKMKEKGDIPEGYSVSREKKERFSLILESASTNQTSMYLCASSLGAAYTGELFFGEGSRLTVL.

This clone was recorded only once. This likely came from a read error, as a far larger clone is one base away. The chain is built from TRBV2 and TRBJ1-1; D is perhaps TRBD1 (5 bases). This CDR3 spans 12 amino acids. Germline CDR1 SNHLY, CDR2 FYNNEI. The DNA of the CDR3 is TGTGCCAGCAGTTTGCAGGGCACCGAAGCTTCCTTT. Amino acid sequence: CASSLQGTEASF.

The V and J genes are TRBV2 and TRBJ2-1; 7 nucleotides line up with TRBD2. Germline CDR1 SNHLY, CDR2 FYNNEI. Trimming cost V 6 bases and J 0 bases; bases outside gene matches: 5. The CDR3 totals 15 residues. CDR3 DNA: TGTGCCAGCAGCCGATCTAGCGGCTCCTACAATGAGCAGTTCTTC. This encodes CASSRSSGSYNEQFF.

This clone has more than one count but fewer than ten. The gene calls are TRBV6-4 and TRBJ1-1; no firm D call. Germline CDR1 and CDR2: MRHNA and SNTAGT. V was cut by 0 bases and J by 1 base, with 9 bases left in between. This CDR3 spans 15 amino acids. The CDR3 sequence: CASSDSRHKNTEAFF. As DNA, the CDR3 is TGTGCCAGCAGTGACTCGCGGCACAAGAACACTGAAGCTTTCTTT.

This clone was observed a single time. A far larger clone differs by one base, so this is likely a read error. Within the sample, other DNA sequences also encode this same CDR3. The V and J genes are TRBV6-1 and TRBJ2-7; a possible D gene is TRBD1 (6 bases). Germline assignment: CDR1 MNHNS and CDR2 SASEGT. This CDR3 is 13 amino acids long. CDR3 coding DNA: TGCGCCAGCAGCTGGGGGCCTTCCTACGAGCAGTACTTC. This codes for CASSWGPSYEQYF.

The chain is built from TRBV6-1 and TRBJ1-5; TRBD1 matches 7 bases. The V gene end was trimmed by 4 bases and the J gene end by 3 bases; junction bases not matched to a gene: 12. The CDR3 sequence is 17 residues long. CDR1 MNHNS and CDR2 SASEGT come from the germline V gene. The CDR3 protein is CASSGSRQGWDNQPQHF. The CDR3 DNA reads TGTGCCAGCAGTGGAAGCCGACAGGGATGGGACAATCAGCCCCAGCATTTT.